Listed below are T cell receptor beta chains from one sample, sequenced in a study of blood T cells in healthy people across ages. From the 5' RACE reads, TCRdb called clonotypes with MiXCR, one entry per CDR3 protein. The sample includes approximately 1.5 million distinct CDR3 sequences, roughly 43% of them seen just once. The material sequenced was blood. All receptors come from a woman aged 18-35 years in good health. CDR3s include the opening cysteine and the closing phenylalanine or tryptophan. D genes are given only for firm matches. Rows give clone size only sometimes, using once, few, many, or a class for an expanded clone.

d_call j_call clone_size cdr3_length v_call cdr3_nt cdr3_aa
TRBD2 TRBJ2-1 - 15 TRBV7-6 TGTGCCAGCAGCCTAATGACTAGCGTCAACAATGAGCAGTTCTTC CASSLMTSVNNEQFF
TRBD1 TRBJ2-5 few 18 TRBV4-3 TGCGCCAGCAGCCAAGATATTGAGGACAGGGGGCAAGGAGAGACCCAGTACTTC CASSQDIEDRGQGETQYF
- TRBJ1-2 few 15 TRBV4-1 TGCGCCAGCAGCCAACCACCCGCGCAGGGCTATGGCTACACCTTC CASSQPPAQGYGYTF
TRBD2 TRBJ2-1 - 15 TRBV24-1 TGTGCCACCAGTGATCTCACTAGCGACCACAATGAGCAGTTCTTC CATSDLTSDHNEQFF
- TRBJ2-1 - 14 TRBV2 TGTGCCATGAAGGGACTCCCTCTAGACAATGAGCAGTTCTTC CAMKGLPLDNEQFF
- TRBJ2-7 - 13 TRBV7-2 TGTGCCAGCAGCTCGACTTCTGGAGATGAGCAGTACTTC CASSSTSGDEQYF
- TRBJ2-1 - 13 TRBV7-2 TGTGCCAGCAGCCTCTCGTGGACCAATGAGCAGTTCTTC CASSLSWTNEQFF
TRBD1 TRBJ2-4 - 13 TRBV6-2/TRBV6-3 TGTGCCAGCATGGGGGACAGGGCTAACATTCAGTACTTC CASMGDRANIQYF
TRBD2 TRBJ2-3 - 18 TRBV7-8 TGTGCCAGCAGCCCCGTCCGGGGGGCTAGCGGGAGTGAAGATACGCAGTATTTT CASSPVRGASGSEDTQYF
- TRBJ2-2 many 13 TRBV3-1 TGTGCCAGCAGCCACCTCCCCACCGGGGAGCTGTTTTTT CASSHLPTGELFF
- TRBJ1-5 - 17 TRBV4-1 TGCGCCAGCAGCCAAGAGGGCACCCTGGATAGCAATCAGCCCCAGCATTTT CASSQEGTLDSNQPQHF
- TRBJ1-1 few 15 TRBV5-1 TGCGCCAGCAGCTTGGAAGGGACGGCCAACACTGAAGCTTTCTTT CASSLEGTANTEAFF